These 7 T cell receptor beta chains were sequenced from one sample in a study of blood T cell repertoires in COVID-19. Clones were read by immunoSEQ multiplex PCR, and TCRdb kept only the in-frame ones, dropping some. The table records more than 250,000 clones, about 85% of them present only once. Sequencing was done on a sample of peripheral blood. The receptors here all came from a man aged 18 to 29 with active or convalescent COVID-19.

CDR3 bases: TGTGCCAGCAGTCGGCGAGGGGGGCCCCAGCATTTT. Translating gives CASSRRGGPQHF. This rearrangement joins TRBV28 to TRBJ1-5, with a weak D call TRBD1 (6 bases). This CDR3 has 12 residues. Germline V CDR1 and CDR2: MDHEN, SYDVKM. V dropped 5 bases and J dropped 9 bases, with 11 bases sitting between them.

The CDR3 DNA reads as TGTGCCAGCAGTCGCCGGGATGGAGGCGAAAAACTGTTTTTT. This sequence encodes CASSRRDGGEKLFF. The chain combines TRBV6-5 with TRBJ1-4; D unresolved. CDR3 size: 14 residues. In germline, CDR1 is MNHEY, CDR2 SVGAGI. V lost 5 bases and J lost 8, with 15 bases in between.

The V gene is TRBV27, the J gene TRBJ1-1; D remains ambiguous. The V and J ends lost 6 bases and 6 bases respectively, with 17 bases between them. The CDR3 is 14 residues long. Germline lookup yields CDR1 MNHEY and CDR2 SMNVEV (reference sequence). The CDR3 reads CASSPAASIPEAFF. CDR3 sequence (DNA): TGTGCCAGCAGCCCCGCAGCGTCGATCCCTGAAGCTTTCTTT.

This clone showed up just once. This chain joins TRBV9 and TRBJ1-2, with D possibly being TRBD1 (6 bases). CDR1 is SGDLS and CDR2 is YYNGEE in the germline V gene. The CDR3 contains 14 residues. V lost 0 bases to trimming and J lost 8 bases, with 14 bases between them. The CDR3 DNA is TGTGCCAGCAGCGTAGGTGGGACACATGGGGGCTACACCTTC. It translates to CASSVGGTHGGYTF.

This chain links TRBV2 with TRBJ1-1; D gene unclear. The CDR3 spans 13 residues. Trimming stripped 6 bases from V and 3 bases from J, with 11 bases between. The germline V gene has CDR1 SNHLY and CDR2 FYNNEI. The CDR3 bases are TGTGCCAGCAGCGTGGGCCGTGACACTGAAGCTTTCTTT. It encodes CASSVGRDTEAFF.

The chain links TRBV3-1 (or the pseudogene TRBV3-2) to TRBJ1-6; 10 bases match TRBD1. The V segment lost 10 bases and the J segment 3 bases; nucleotides outside the gene matches: 9. The CDR3 is 16 residues long. CDR1 and CDR2 (germline): LGHDT, YNNKEL (reference sequence). The CDR3 region has the DNA TGTGCCACCCGAGGACAGGGGGATTTCTATAATTCACCCCTCCACTTT. Its protein is CATRGQGDFYNSPLHF.

The chain uses TRBV28 and TRBJ2-3, with D uncertain. The V gene's germline CDR1 is MDHEN and CDR2 SYDVKM. Trimming took off 5 bases at V and 0 bases at J, with 9 bases between the two ends. The CDR3 has 14 amino acids. CDR3 sequence reads: CASSPYRSTDTQYF. The DNA of the CDR3 is TGTGCCAGCAGTCCGTATCGGAGCACAGATACGCAGTATTTT.